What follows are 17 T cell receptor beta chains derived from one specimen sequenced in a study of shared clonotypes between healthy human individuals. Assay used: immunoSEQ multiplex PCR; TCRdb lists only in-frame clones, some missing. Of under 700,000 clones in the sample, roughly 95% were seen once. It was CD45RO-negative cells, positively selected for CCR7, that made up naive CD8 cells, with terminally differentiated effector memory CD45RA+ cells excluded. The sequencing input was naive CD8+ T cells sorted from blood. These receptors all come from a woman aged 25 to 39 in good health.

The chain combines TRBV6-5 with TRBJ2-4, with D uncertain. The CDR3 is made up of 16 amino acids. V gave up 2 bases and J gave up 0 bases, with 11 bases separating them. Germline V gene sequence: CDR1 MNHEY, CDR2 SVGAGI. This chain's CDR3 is CASSYGPAVAKNIQYF. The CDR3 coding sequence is TGTGCCAGCAGTTACGGTCCGGCGGTAGCCAAAAACATTCAGTACTTC.

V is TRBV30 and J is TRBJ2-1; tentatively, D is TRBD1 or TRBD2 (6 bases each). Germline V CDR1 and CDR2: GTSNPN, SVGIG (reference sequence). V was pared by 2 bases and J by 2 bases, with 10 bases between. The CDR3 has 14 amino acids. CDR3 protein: CAWSPGGPYNEQFF. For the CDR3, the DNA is TGTGCCTGGAGTCCCGGGGGCCCCTACAATGAGCAGTTCTTC.

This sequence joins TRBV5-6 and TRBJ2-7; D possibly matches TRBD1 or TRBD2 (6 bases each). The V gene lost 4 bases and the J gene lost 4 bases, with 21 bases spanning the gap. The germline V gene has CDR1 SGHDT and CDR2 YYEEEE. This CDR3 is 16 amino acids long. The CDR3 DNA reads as TGTGCCAGCAGCAAATCCGGGGCCCTAGGGGGGTACGAGCAGTACTTC. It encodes CASSKSGALGGYEQYF.

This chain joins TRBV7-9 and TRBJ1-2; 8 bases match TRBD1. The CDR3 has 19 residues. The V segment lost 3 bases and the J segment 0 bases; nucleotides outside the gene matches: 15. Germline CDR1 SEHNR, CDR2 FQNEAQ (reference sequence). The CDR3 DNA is TGTGCCAGCAGCTTTTCAACCGGGACAGGAGTATCTTCTAACTATGGCTACACCTTC. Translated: CASSFSTGTGVSSNYGYTF.

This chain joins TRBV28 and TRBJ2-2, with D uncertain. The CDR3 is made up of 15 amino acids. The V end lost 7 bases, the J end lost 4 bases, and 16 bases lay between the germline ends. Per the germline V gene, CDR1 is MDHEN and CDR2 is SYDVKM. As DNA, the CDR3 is TGTGCCAGCACCCCTAGGGATCTCCTCACCGGGGAGCTGTTTTTT. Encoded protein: CASTPRDLLTGELFF.

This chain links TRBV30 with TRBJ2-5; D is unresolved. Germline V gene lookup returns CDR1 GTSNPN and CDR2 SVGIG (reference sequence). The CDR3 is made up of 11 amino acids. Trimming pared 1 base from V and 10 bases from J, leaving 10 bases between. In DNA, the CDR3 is TGTGCCTGGAGTGAGACCGACCACCAGTACTTC. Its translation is CAWSETDHQYF.

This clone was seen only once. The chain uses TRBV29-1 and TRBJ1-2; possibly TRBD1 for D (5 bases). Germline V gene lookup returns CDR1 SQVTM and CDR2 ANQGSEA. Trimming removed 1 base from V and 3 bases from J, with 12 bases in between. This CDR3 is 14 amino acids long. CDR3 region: CSVEGETDYYGYTF. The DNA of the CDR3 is TGCAGCGTTGAAGGTGAGACAGATTACTATGGCTACACCTTC.

CDR3 in amino acids: CASSEPGQGVEGYTF. DNA for the CDR3: TGTGCCAGCAGTGAACCGGGACAGGGGGTGGAAGGCTACACCTTC. This chain links TRBV25-1 with TRBJ1-2; TRBD1 matches at 11 bases. The CDR3 is 15 amino acids. Per the germline V gene, CDR1 is MGHDK and CDR2 is SYGVNS. With 2 bases clipped from V and 8 bases from J, the junction kept 7 bases outside the gene matches.

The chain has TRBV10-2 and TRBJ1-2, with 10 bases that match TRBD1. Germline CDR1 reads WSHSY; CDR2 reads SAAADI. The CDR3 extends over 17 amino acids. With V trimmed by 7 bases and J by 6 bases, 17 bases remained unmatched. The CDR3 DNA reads TGCGCCAGCATTGAACGGGACAGGGGTTCGGGCCCTCATGGCTACACCTTC. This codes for CASIERDRGSGPHGYTF.

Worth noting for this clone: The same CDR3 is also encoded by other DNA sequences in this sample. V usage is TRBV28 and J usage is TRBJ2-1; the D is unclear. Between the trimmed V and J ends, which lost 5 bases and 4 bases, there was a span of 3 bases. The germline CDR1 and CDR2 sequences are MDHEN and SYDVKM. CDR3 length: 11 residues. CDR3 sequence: CASSDYNEQFF. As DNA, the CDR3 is TGTGCCAGCAGTGATTACAATGAGCAGTTCTTC.

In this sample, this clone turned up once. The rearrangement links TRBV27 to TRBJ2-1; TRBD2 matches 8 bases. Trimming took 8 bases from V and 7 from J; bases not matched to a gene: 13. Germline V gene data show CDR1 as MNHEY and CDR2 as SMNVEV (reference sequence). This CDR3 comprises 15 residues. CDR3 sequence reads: CASGRTSFLGNEQFF. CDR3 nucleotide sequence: TGTGCCAGCGGAAGGACTAGCTTTTTGGGAAATGAGCAGTTCTTC.

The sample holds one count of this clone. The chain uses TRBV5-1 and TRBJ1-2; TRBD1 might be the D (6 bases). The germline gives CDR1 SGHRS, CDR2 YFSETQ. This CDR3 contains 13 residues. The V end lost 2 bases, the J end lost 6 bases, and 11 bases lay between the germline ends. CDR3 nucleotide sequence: TGCGCCAGCAGCTTCGCAGGGGCGGATGGCTACACCTTC. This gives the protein CASSFAGADGYTF.

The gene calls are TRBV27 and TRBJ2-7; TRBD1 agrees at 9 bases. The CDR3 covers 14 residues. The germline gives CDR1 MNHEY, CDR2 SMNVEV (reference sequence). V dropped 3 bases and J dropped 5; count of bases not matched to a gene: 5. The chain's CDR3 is CASSLVQGADEQYF. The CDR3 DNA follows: TGTGCCAGCAGTTTGGTACAGGGGGCAGACGAGCAGTACTTC.

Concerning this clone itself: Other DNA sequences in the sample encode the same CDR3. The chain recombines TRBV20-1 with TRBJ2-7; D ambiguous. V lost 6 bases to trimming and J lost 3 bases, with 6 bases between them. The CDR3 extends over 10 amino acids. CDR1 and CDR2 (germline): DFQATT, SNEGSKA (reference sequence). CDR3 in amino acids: CSALDYEQYF. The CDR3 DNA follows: TGCAGTGCCTTAGACTACGAGCAGTACTTC.

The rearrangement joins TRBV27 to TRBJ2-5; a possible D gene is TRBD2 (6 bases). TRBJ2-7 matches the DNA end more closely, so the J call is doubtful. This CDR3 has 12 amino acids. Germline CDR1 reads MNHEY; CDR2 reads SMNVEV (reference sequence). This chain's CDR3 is CASGSGPYEQYF. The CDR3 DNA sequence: TGTGCCAGCGGTAGCGGACCCTACGAGCAGTACTTC.

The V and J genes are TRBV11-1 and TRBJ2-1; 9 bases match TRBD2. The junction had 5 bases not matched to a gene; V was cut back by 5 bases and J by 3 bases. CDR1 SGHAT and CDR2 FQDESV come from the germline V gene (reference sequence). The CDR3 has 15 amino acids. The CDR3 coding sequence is TGTGCCAGCAGCCCGACTAGCGGAAACTACAATGAGCAGTTCTTC. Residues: CASSPTSGNYNEQFF.

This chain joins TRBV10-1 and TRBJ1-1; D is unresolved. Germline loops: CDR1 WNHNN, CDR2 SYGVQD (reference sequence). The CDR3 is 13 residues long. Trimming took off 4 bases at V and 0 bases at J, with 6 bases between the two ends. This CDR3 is CASSGDLNTEAFF. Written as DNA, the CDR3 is TGCGCCAGCAGTGGAGACTTGAACACTGAAGCTTTCTTT.